One sample yielded the 7 T cell receptor beta chains listed below, sequenced in a study of cytomegalovirus exposure and HLA in healthy donors. Vbeta (60) and Jbeta (13) primers were used in the PCR. Sequenced by immunoSEQ multiplex PCR; TCRdb stores in-frame clones only, minus some. The table lists about 130,000 clones, over 70% of them singletons. Sequencing was carried out using PBMCs. These receptor sequences come from an older woman in good health and CMV-seropositive.

This sequence joins TRBV10-3 and TRBJ1-5, with D possibly being TRBD1 (5 bases). CDR1 is ENHRY and CDR2 is SYGVKD in the germline V gene. This CDR3 has 15 amino acids. V lost 0 bases to trimming and J lost 4 bases, with 10 bases between them. CDR3 nucleotides: TGTGCCATCAGTGAGTCGGGACTGGGAAATCAGCCCCAGCATTTT. Protein product: CAISESGLGNQPQHF.

This clone was observed a single time. The CDR3 bases are TGTGCCAGCAGTCCCGCCAGTTATAGCAATCAGCCCCAGCATTTT. Encoded protein: CASSPASYSNQPQHF. The chain joins TRBV27 to TRBJ1-5; D is ambiguous. CDR3 length: 15 residues. The V end lost 5 bases, the J end lost 0 bases, and 11 bases lay between the germline ends. CDR1 MNHEY and CDR2 SMNVEV come from the germline V gene (reference sequence).

This chain links TRBV2 with TRBJ1-5; D may be TRBD1 (5 bases). Germline V CDR1 and CDR2: SNHLY, FYNNEI. Trimming removed 4 bases at V and 6 bases at J, with 10 bases between. The CDR3 runs to 13 residues. Here the CDR3 reads CASSAGRGQPQHF. The CDR3, as DNA: TGTGCCAGCAGTGCAGGTAGGGGTCAGCCCCAGCATTTT.

V and J are TRBV18 and TRBJ2-5, with 8 bases identical to TRBD2. Per the germline V gene, CDR1 is KGHSH and CDR2 is LQKENI. Unmatched junction bases numbered 10, after V lost 0 bases and J lost 7 bases. The CDR3 contains 16 residues. CDR3 DNA sequence: TGTGCCAGCTCACCACCGTTTAGCGGGGTTGCAGGGACCCAGTACTTC. Its protein is CASSPPFSGVAGTQYF.

This chain connects TRBV19 to TRBJ2-7, with TRBD2 as a possible D gene (5 bases). V lost 5 bases to trimming and J lost 2 bases, with 16 bases between them. Germline V CDR1 and CDR2: LNHDA, SQIVND (reference sequence). The CDR3 has 15 amino acids. The CDR3 DNA is TGTGCCAGTAGTCGTGCCCCCGCCGGGACCTACGAGCAGTACTTC. It is translated as CASSRAPAGTYEQYF.

The chain recombines TRBV13 with TRBJ1-1, with D maybe TRBD1 (6 bases). V was pared by 5 bases and J by 0 bases, with 13 bases between. Germline V lookup: CDR1 PRHDT, CDR2 FYEKMQ (reference sequence). CDR3 length: 15 amino acids. The CDR3, as DNA: TGTGCCAGCAGCACCTTGGGGGGGCTGAACACTGAAGCTTTCTTT. Protein product: CASSTLGGLNTEAFF.

The chain recombines TRBV27 with TRBJ1-5; D gene unclear. The CDR3 is made up of 13 amino acids. The V end lost 4 bases, the J end lost 0 bases, and 4 bases lay between the germline ends. CDR1 MNHEY and CDR2 SMNVEV come from the germline V gene (reference sequence). CDR3 DNA sequence: TGTGCCAGCAGTTCTTATAGCAATCAGCCCCAGCATTTT. Protein sequence: CASSSYSNQPQHF.